These 25 T cell receptor beta chains originate from one sample sequenced in a study of early stage breast cancer tumors. TCRdb's copy holds only in-frame clones and misses some; the assay was immunoSEQ multiplex PCR. This table has 60,000 to 75,000 clones, roughly 80% appearing once. Source material: blood. The receptors come from a person in their 40s with breast cancer.

The chain combines TRBV4-1 with TRBJ2-3; D ambiguous. V lost 4 bases and J lost 3, with 11 bases in between. Germline CDR1 MGHRA, CDR2 YSYEKL. The CDR3 length is 14 residues. The CDR3 protein is CASSPHAQTDTQYF. CDR3 DNA sequence: TGCGCCAGCAGCCCCCACGCCCAAACAGATACGCAGTATTTT.

This rearrangement joins TRBV6-5 to TRBJ1-1, with D possibly being TRBD1 (5 bases). Germline CDR1 reads MNHEY; CDR2 reads SVGAGI. The V end was cut by 0 bases, the J end by 7 bases, with 15 bases between. The CDR3 length is 15 residues. The CDR3 loop reads CASSYSSRGVREAFF. The CDR3 DNA is TGTGCCAGCAGTTACTCGTCGCGGGGGGTTCGTGAAGCTTTCTTT.

V and J are TRBV28 and TRBJ2-2; D is possibly TRBD1 (6 bases). The CDR3 length is 15 residues. Germline V gene sequence: CDR1 MDHEN, CDR2 SYDVKM. Deletions cut 4 bases from V and 1 base from J, with 10 bases between. CDR3 sequence reads: CASSSGTLNTGELFF. CDR3 bases: TGTGCCAGCAGTTCCGGGACATTGAACACCGGGGAGCTGTTTTTT.

As DNA, the CDR3 is TGTGCCAGCAGCTTGGGCGGAGGGGGCTACAATGAGCAGTTCTTC. Amino acids: CASSLGGGGYNEQFF. The chain links TRBV5-4 to TRBJ2-1; TRBD1 or TRBD2 may be the D gene (6 bases each). The germline CDR1 and CDR2 sequences are SGHNT and YYREEE (reference sequence). The CDR3 is 15 amino acids. V gave up 0 bases and J gave up 3 bases, with 10 bases separating them.

The chain employs TRBV6-5 and TRBJ1-5; D gene unclear. The germline CDR1 and CDR2 sequences are MNHEY and SVGAGI. Trimming left V 3 bases short and J 2 bases short, with 11 bases between. This CDR3 is 15 amino acids long. DNA of the CDR3: TGTGCCAGCAGTTATAGTAGCTGGGGCAATCAGCCCCAGCATTTT. Translating it yields CASSYSSWGNQPQHF.

This chain links TRBV4-1 with TRBJ1-2; D might be TRBD1 (5 bases). CDR3 size: 18 residues. The V gene's germline CDR1 is MGHRA and CDR2 YSYEKL. Deletions cut 0 bases from V and 6 bases from J, with 23 bases between. CDR3 sequence (DNA): TGCGCCAGCAGCCAAGATAATAGGAGGGGCCAGGGCCGCGATGGCTACACCTTC. Its protein is CASSQDNRRGQGRDGYTF.

The CDR3, as DNA: TGTGCCAGTAGGGGCCCGCTGGCAAATGAGCAGTTCTTC. This codes for CASRGPLANEQFF. J is TRBJ2-1 and V is TRBV19; D is undetermined. V was clipped by 6 bases and J by 7 bases, with 13 bases between them. The germline CDR1 and CDR2 sequences are LNHDA and SQIVND (reference sequence). The CDR3 loop spans 13 amino acids.

This rearrangement joins TRBV7-2 to TRBJ2-3, with a possible D match to TRBD2 (6 bases). Germline values: CDR1 SGHTA, CDR2 FQGNSA. The ends were cut back, 5 bases at V and 4 bases at J, with 16 bases in the middle. The CDR3 totals 15 residues. The CDR3 region has the DNA TGTGCCAGCAGCCAACTAGCTACCCAGGCAGATACGCAGTATTTT. It translates to CASSQLATQADTQYF.

The chain recombines TRBV28 with TRBJ2-7, with D possibly TRBD2 on 6 matching bases. The ends were cut back, 6 bases at V and 7 bases at J, with 19 bases in the middle. The CDR3 is 14 residues long. Germline values: CDR1 MDHEN, CDR2 SYDVKM. The CDR3 nucleotides are TGTGCCAGCAGACCCGCGGGGACCTCTCGTGAGCAGTACTTC. Translating it yields CASRPAGTSREQYF.

This sequence joins TRBV10-2 and TRBJ1-1; D is unclear. This CDR3 comprises 14 residues. Trimming removed 3 bases at V and 1 base at J, with 9 bases between. CDR1 is WSHSY, CDR2 SAAADI, per germline. The DNA for the CDR3 is TGCGCCAGCAGTGATAACAGAGGGAACACTGAAGCTTTCTTT. Protein sequence: CASSDNRGNTEAFF.

The rearrangement links TRBV12-5 to TRBJ2-2; D possibly matches TRBD1 or TRBD2 (6 bases each). Germline V gene sequence: CDR1 LGHNT, CDR2 FRNRAP. The CDR3 extends over 16 amino acids. Deletions cut 1 base from V and 2 bases from J, with 11 bases between. The CDR3 reads CASGLATGANTGELFF. CDR3 coding DNA: TGTGCTAGTGGTTTGGCAACGGGGGCCAACACCGGGGAGCTGTTTTTT.

This clone was seen a single time. The chain has TRBV10-3 and TRBJ1-2, with TRBD1 as a possible D gene (5 bases). V was pared by 0 bases and J by 1 base, with 6 bases between. Germline V gene data show CDR1 as ENHRY and CDR2 as SYGVKD. The CDR3 length is 14 residues. In nucleotides, the CDR3 is TGTGCCATCAGTGAGTCGGGGGGTAACTATGGCTACACCTTC. This translates into CAISESGGNYGYTF.

This sequence joins TRBV10-1 and TRBJ2-1, with 9 nucleotides matching TRBD1. CDR3 length: 12 amino acids. V gave up 8 bases and J gave up 8 bases; unmatched junction bases: 4. The germline V gene has CDR1 WNHNN and CDR2 SYGVQD (reference sequence). CDR3 bases: TGCGCCAGCGGGACAGGGTGGGATGAGCAGTTCTTC. This encodes CASGTGWDEQFF.

This clone was picked up one time. This chain links TRBV7-9 with TRBJ2-1; D is perhaps TRBD2 (6 bases). The CDR3 spans 17 residues. Germline values: CDR1 SEHNR, CDR2 FQNEAQ (reference sequence). Between the trimmed V and J ends, which lost 5 bases and 2 bases, there was a span of 19 bases. Here the CDR3 reads CASSRRSGTSTYNEQFF. CDR3 coding DNA: TGTGCCAGCAGCCGCAGGAGTGGGACTTCAACCTACAATGAGCAGTTCTTC.

V gene TRBV28 combines with J gene TRBJ1-4; D might be TRBD1 (5 bases). Trimming cost V 8 bases and J 4 bases, with 17 bases left between them. Germline CDR1 is MDHEN and CDR2 is SYDVKM. CDR3 length equals 15 residues. The CDR3 reads CASGPGGAGNEKLFF. In DNA form, the CDR3 reads TGTGCCAGCGGACCTGGAGGGGCTGGTAATGAAAAACTGTTTTTT.

The chain couples TRBV18 to TRBJ2-7; D possibly matches TRBD1 or TRBD2 (6 bases each). This CDR3 contains 15 residues. Trimming shortened V by 2 bases and J by 2 bases, and 13 bases separated the two germline ends. Germline V lookup: CDR1 KGHSH, CDR2 LQKENI. The CDR3: CASSPGTGAPYEQYF. The CDR3 coding sequence is TGTGCCAGCTCACCAGGGACGGGGGCCCCCTACGAGCAGTACTTC.

The V and J genes are TRBV28 and TRBJ2-1; maybe TRBD2 (6 bases). Germline V lookup: CDR1 MDHEN, CDR2 SYDVKM. The CDR3 runs to 12 residues. V was shortened by 7 bases and J by 8 bases, with 12 bases between the two germline ends. The CDR3 DNA reads as TGTGCCAGCACGGACTATTACCATGAGCAGTTCTTC. It encodes CASTDYYHEQFF.

The chain uses TRBV19 and TRBJ1-3; TRBD1 agrees at 8 bases. The junction had 4 bases not matched to a gene; V was cut back by 5 bases and J by 1 base. The germline V gene has CDR1 LNHDA and CDR2 SQIVND (reference sequence). The CDR3 runs to 15 residues. CDR3 sequence (DNA): TGTGCCAGTAGTTTGACAGGGGCTTCTGGAAACACCATATATTTT. Translation gives CASSLTGASGNTIYF.

The rearrangement joins TRBV4-1 to TRBJ2-7; D might be TRBD1 or TRBD2, each matching 5 bases. Germline assignment: CDR1 MGHRA and CDR2 YSYEKL. Trimming pared 4 bases from V and 4 bases from J, leaving 11 bases between. The CDR3 extends over 13 amino acids. CDR3 region: CASSRPGPYEQYF. The CDR3 region has the DNA TGCGCCAGCAGCCGCCCGGGACCTTACGAGCAGTACTTC.

This chain uses TRBV28 with TRBJ2-7, with 11 bases lining up with TRBD1. The CDR3 sequence is 15 residues long. J lost 2 bases, V lost 5 bases, and 5 bases had no gene match. CDR1 is MDHEN, CDR2 SYDVKM, per germline. In DNA, the CDR3 is TGTGCCAGCAGTGCAGGGACAGGGGGAACCTACGAGCAGTACTTC. This encodes CASSAGTGGTYEQYF.

The chain has TRBV11-2 and TRBJ2-7, with D perhaps matching TRBD1 (5 bases). The CDR3 spans 15 residues. V was clipped by 1 base and J by 1 base, with 11 bases between them. CDR1 is SGHAT and CDR2 is FQNNGV in the germline V gene. The CDR3 nucleotides are TGTGCCAGCAGCTTAGCTAGGACAATTTCCTACGAGCAGTACTTC. Translating gives CASSLARTISYEQYF.

The V call is TRBV18, the J call TRBJ1-3; tentatively, D is TRBD1 (5 bases). V was pared by 3 bases and J by 0 bases, with 12 bases between. Germline CDR1 is KGHSH and CDR2 is LQKENI. The CDR3 runs 16 residues. The CDR3 is CASSPVGTVSGNTIYF. In DNA, the CDR3 is TGTGCCAGCTCACCCGTTGGGACGGTCTCTGGAAACACCATATATTTT.

The chain combines TRBV27 with TRBJ2-6; D unresolved. The V gene lost 5 bases and the J gene lost 9 bases, with 20 bases spanning the gap. The germline gives CDR1 MNHEY, CDR2 SMNVEV (reference sequence). This CDR3 region has 16 residues. The CDR3, as DNA: TGTGCCAGCAGTCACAGCTCTGGCTTAATCCTCAACGTCCTGACTTTC. Translation gives CASSHSSGLILNVLTF.

The chain has TRBV27 and TRBJ2-2, with D unresolved. Trimming took off 6 bases at V and 6 bases at J, with 17 bases between the two ends. CDR1 and CDR2 (germline): MNHEY, SMNVEV (reference sequence). The CDR3 covers 15 residues. Here the CDR3 DNA reads TGTGCCAGCAGCCCGAGTAGGTTATTGTCCGGGGAGCTGTTTTTT. It translates to CASSPSRLLSGELFF.

V usage is TRBV10-3 and J usage is TRBJ1-3; D is uncertain. Looked up from germline, CDR1 is ENHRY and CDR2 is SYGVKD. V shed 9 bases and J shed 0 bases, with 12 bases lying between them. The CDR3 sequence is 14 residues long. The CDR3 loop reads CAMTAVSSGNTIYF. The CDR3 bases are TGTGCCATGACCGCTGTCTCCTCTGGAAACACCATATATTTT.